This TCR beta chain was obtained from a study of identical twins. This clonotype was seen only a few times. Each CDR3 protein gets one entry after TCRdb re-called the 5' RACE reads with MiXCR. The table lists about 720,000 distinct CDR3 sequences, 8.6% of them singletons, with approximately 0.94% in the top ten. The CDR3 consists of 16 residues. In germline, CDR1 is DFQATT, CDR2 SNEGSKA (reference sequence). The V and J ends lost 0 bases and 6 bases, in that order; junction bases with no gene match: 10. This same sample was also part of a study on yellow fever vaccine responses in identical twins.

The rearrangement joins TRBV20-1 to TRBJ1-1; 10 bases fit TRBD1. The sequence was collected from a woman aged 18-35 years in good health. Sequencing was carried out using PBMCs. This CDR3 reads CSARDIPGTGASEAFF. CDR3 DNA: TGCAGTGCTAGAGATATCCCCGGGACAGGGGCGTCTGAAGCTTTCTTT.